This T cell receptor beta chain was recorded in a study of cytomegalovirus exposure and HLA in healthy donors. Broader study findings: Associated with cytomegalovirus, according to the listing, were around 160 TCR beta chains. A classifier reportedly called cytomegalovirus status with high sensitivity and specificity. Further analysis, carried out later, found HLA-associated TCR beta chains more clonally expanded than equally common other chains.

PCR employed 60 Vbeta and 13 Jbeta primers. Assay used: immunoSEQ multiplex PCR; TCRdb lists only in-frame clones, some missing. The sample yields under 130,000 clones, around 80% seen once. Germline values: CDR1 PRHDT, CDR2 FYEKMQ (reference sequence). J was trimmed by 2 bases and V by 0 bases; bases with no gene match: 2. There are 16 residues in the CDR3. This clone was observed a single time. The antigen is unknown. The sequenced sample was PBMCs. This TCR was sampled from a woman aged 40 to 49 in good health and CMV-seronegative. The rearrangement joins TRBV13 to TRBJ2-2; 8 bases map to TRBD1. CDR3 amino acids: CASSLGDRGNTGELFF. In DNA form, the CDR3 reads TGTGCCAGCAGCTTAGGTGACAGGGGCAACACCGGGGAGCTGTTTTTT.